These 29 T cell receptor beta chains share one sample of origin, sequenced in a study. From the RT-PCR reads, TCRdb called clonotypes with MiXCR, one entry per CDR3 protein. The sample holds hundreds of thousands of distinct CDR3 sequences, approximately 15% seen once. Input material: memory CD4+ T cells from blood. All receptors come from a female donor in good health, serving as a healthy control.

This clonotype has only a few counts. This rearrangement joins TRBV6-2 or TRBV6-3 to TRBJ2-5, with 8 bases fitting TRBD2. The CDR3 consists of 15 residues. Germline loops: CDR1 MNHEY, CDR2 SVGEGT. V shed 6 bases, J shed 6 bases, and the junction held 12 bases outside the gene matches. This chain's CDR3 is CASSASGGLTQTQYF. CDR3 sequence (DNA): TGTGCCAGCAGCGCCAGCGGGGGTTTGACACAGACCCAGTACTTC.

This clonotype occurred a few times. V usage is TRBV12-3 or TRBV12-4 and J usage is TRBJ1-1, with no clear D. V was shortened by 7 bases and J by 7 bases, with 13 bases between the two germline ends. The CDR3 covers 12 residues. The CDR3 protein is CASKILGHEAFF. The CDR3 bases are TGTGCCAGCAAGATACTAGGCCATGAAGCTTTCTTT.

Of note for this clonotype: One end of the junction is discordant with germline, which a read error may explain. This chain joins TRBV7-7 and TRBJ2-2; D remains ambiguous. Germline CDR1 is SSHAT and CDR2 is FNYEAQ (reference sequence). CDR3 length: 14 residues. The DNA for the CDR3 is TGTGCTAGCAGCTTAGGGCCTGGCACCGGGGAGCTGTTTTTT. Its protein product is CASSLGPGTGELFF. The full variable domain, its missing parts supplied by reference TRBV7-7 and TRBJ2-2, is GAGVSQSPRYKVTKRGQDVTLRCDPISSHATLYWYQQALGQGPEFLTYFNYEAQPDKSGLPSDRFSAERPEGSISTLTIQRTEQRDSAMYRCASSLGPGTGELFFGEGSRLTVL.

CDR3 nucleotides: TGTGCCAGCTCCCCGGACGGGGGATGGAGAGGCTACACCTTC. As protein: CASSPDGGWRGYTF. The chain combines TRBV18 with TRBJ1-2; possibly TRBD1 for D (5 bases). The CDR3 length is 14 residues. Germline CDR1 is KGHSH and CDR2 is LQKENI. V lost 6 bases to trimming and J lost 8 bases, with 19 bases between them.

This clonotype was counted between two and nine times. J is TRBJ2-7 and V is TRBV27; D ambiguous. This CDR3 region has 14 residues. Germline-derived CDR1 and CDR2 are MNHEY and SMNVEV (reference sequence). The ends were cut back, 5 bases at V and 3 bases at J, with 14 bases in the middle. In DNA form, the CDR3 reads TGTGCCAGCAGTCCACGGACCGTACACTACGAGCAGTACTTC. It specifies CASSPRTVHYEQYF.

This clonotype was counted ten times or more. The rearrangement joins TRBV6-5 to TRBJ1-1, with 7 nucleotides matching TRBD1. This CDR3 region has 17 residues. The V and J ends lost 2 bases and 2 bases, in that order; junction bases with no gene match: 11. Germline V CDR1 and CDR2: MNHEY, SVGAGI. The CDR3 DNA reads as TGTGCCAGCAGTTACCCGACGGGACAGCCCGGAAACACTGAAGCTTTCTTT. It specifies CASSYPTGQPGNTEAFF.

This chain joins TRBV6-2 or TRBV6-3 and TRBJ2-3; TRBD2 is a possible D gene (6 bases). Germline-derived CDR1 and CDR2 are MNHEY and SVGEGT. The CDR3 contains 14 residues. Trimming left V 0 bases short and J 5 bases short, with 9 bases between. CDR3 in DNA: TGTGCCAGCAGTTACTCGAGCGGGCAAGATACGCAGTATTTT. Protein sequence: CASSYSSGQDTQYF.

This clonotype was recorded at least ten times. CDR3 DNA sequence: TGTGCCAGCAGTTTCGTGGGCCCTAATGAAAAACTGTTTTTT. Protein product: CASSFVGPNEKLFF. The chain has TRBV12-3 or TRBV12-4 and TRBJ1-4; unclear D gene. The CDR3 spans 14 residues. Trimming removed 3 bases at V and 3 bases at J, with 8 bases between.

This chain connects TRBV3-1 to TRBJ2-1; D is unclear. CDR3 length: 12 residues. Germline CDR1 and CDR2: LGHDT and YNNKEL (reference sequence). Trimming cost V 1 base and J 6 bases, with 4 bases left between them. This chain's CDR3 is CASSQVSNEQFF. CDR3 DNA sequence: TGTGCCAGCAGCCAAGTCAGCAATGAGCAGTTCTTC.

A few counts support this clonotype. CDR3 in DNA: TGTGCCTGGAGTCCGGGACTAGCAAAGTTCTTC. Encoded protein: CAWSPGLAKFF. The chain uses TRBV30 and TRBJ2-1; 9 bases align to TRBD2. Germline values: CDR1 GTSNPN, CDR2 SVGIG (reference sequence). With 2 bases clipped from V and 14 bases from J, the junction kept 4 bases outside the gene matches. The CDR3 has 11 residues.

This chain links TRBV28 with TRBJ2-3; D remains unclear. CDR1 is MDHEN, CDR2 SYDVKM, per germline. V lost 8 bases, J lost 4 bases, and 10 bases lay in between. The CDR3 extends over 12 amino acids. CDR3 coding DNA: TGTGCCAGCCAGGCTAGGCCAGATACGCAGTATTTT. Protein: CASQARPDTQYF.

This clonotype was recorded at least ten times. V and J are TRBV27 and TRBJ1-1, with unresolved D. This CDR3 is 12 amino acids long. Germline V gene lookup returns CDR1 MNHEY and CDR2 SMNVEV (reference sequence). Trimming removed 6 bases at V and 1 base at J, with 6 bases between. In DNA, the CDR3 is TGTGCCAGCAGAGTAGGGAACACTGAAGCTTTCTTT. Translated: CASRVGNTEAFF.

V gene TRBV7-2 combines with J gene TRBJ2-2; D is perhaps TRBD2 (6 bases). Trimming took off 6 bases at V and 6 bases at J, with 17 bases between the two ends. The CDR3 runs 15 residues. Germline V gene sequence: CDR1 SGHTA, CDR2 FQGNSA. The CDR3 bases are TGTGCCAGCAGTCGGGACTCTCGAGGGTCCGGGGAGCTGTTTTTT. Encoded protein: CASSRDSRGSGELFF.

This clonotype has a count of ten or more. The rearrangement uses TRBV20-1 and TRBJ2-3, with 10 nucleotides matching TRBD2. Germline-derived CDR1 and CDR2 are DFQATT and SNEGSKA (reference sequence). The trim removed 5 bases at V and 0 bases at J, leaving 5 bases unmatched. The CDR3 sequence is 15 residues long. CDR3 in DNA: TGCAGTGCTGGGAAAGCGGGAGGGAGCACAGATACGCAGTATTTT. This translates into CSAGKAGGSTDTQYF.

About this clonotype itself: An end of the junction does not agree with germline; a read error may underlie this. CDR3 amino acids: CSSSLTGGEAFF. The CDR3 region has the DNA TGTTCCAGCAGTTTAACCGGAGGGGAGGCTTTCTTT. The chain is built from TRBV12-3 or TRBV12-4 and TRBJ1-1, with a possible D match to TRBD1 (5 bases). The CDR3 runs 12 residues.

This clonotype came up a few times. V is TRBV6-5 and J is TRBJ1-2, with D maybe TRBD1 (6 bases). The CDR3 is made up of 14 amino acids. V was pared by 7 bases and J by 0 bases, with 12 bases between. The germline CDR1 and CDR2 sequences are MNHEY and SVGAGI. In DNA form, the CDR3 reads TGTGCCAGCAAGGAGGGGGGATCTAACTATGGCTACACCTTC. This translates into CASKEGGSNYGYTF.

The table lists this clonotype with a few counts. The V call is TRBV20-1, the J call TRBJ2-1, with 8 bases identical to TRBD2. V shed 0 bases and J 2 bases; nucleotides not matched to a gene: 9. CDR1 and CDR2 (germline): DFQATT, SNEGSKA (reference sequence). The length of the CDR3 is 17 residues. The CDR3, as DNA: TGCAGTGCTAGAGATGCGAGCGGGAGTACGACCTACAATGAGCAGTTCTTC. Translated: CSARDASGSTTYNEQFF.

This clonotype was observed a handful of times. J is TRBJ2-1 and V is TRBV20-1, with D perhaps TRBD1 or TRBD2 (6 bases each). CDR1 and CDR2 from the germline V gene are DFQATT and SNEGSKA (reference sequence). There are 14 residues in the CDR3. V dropped 5 bases and J dropped 10 bases, with 21 bases sitting between them. CDR3 bases: TGCAGTGCTCTTAATAGGGGGGTAGTGGCGGAGCAGTTCTTC. Protein: CSALNRGVVAEQFF.

This clonotype has only a few counts. The rearrangement links TRBV20-1 to TRBJ1-1, with 7 nucleotides matching TRBD1. V was pared by 1 base and J by 2 bases, with 7 bases of the junction left unmatched. CDR3 length: 15 amino acids. From germline, CDR1 is DFQATT and CDR2 SNEGSKA (reference sequence). The CDR3 nucleotides read TGCAGTGCTAGAGGCCACAGGGGCGGAAACACTGAAGCTTTCTTT. It is translated as CSARGHRGGNTEAFF.

The rearrangement links TRBV5-1 to TRBJ2-3; the match to TRBD1 covers 7 bases. CDR3 size: 18 residues. The trim removed 2 bases at V and 0 bases at J, leaving 12 bases unmatched. Germline values: CDR1 SGHRS, CDR2 YFSETQ. In nucleotides, the CDR3 is TGCGCCAGCAGCTTTGGTGTCCCCGGACAGGCCAGCACAGATACGCAGTATTTT. This encodes CASSFGVPGQASTDTQYF.

The chain carries TRBV29-1 and TRBJ2-7; 10 positions match TRBD1. V lost 4 bases, J lost 7 bases, and 7 bases stayed unmatched. The CDR3 totals 13 residues. Germline CDR1 SQVTM, CDR2 ANQGSEA. The CDR3 coding sequence is TGCAGCGTTGCGGACAGGGGGGTAGATGAGCAGTACTTC. This encodes CSVADRGVDEQYF.

V gene TRBV7-9 combines with J gene TRBJ1-2; D perhaps matches TRBD1 (6 bases). In germline, CDR1 is SEHNR, CDR2 FQNEAQ (reference sequence). Between the trimmed V and J ends, which lost 5 bases and 7 bases, there was a span of 14 bases. The CDR3 contains 13 residues. This chain's CDR3 is CASSPRGATGYTF. CDR3 nucleotides: TGTGCCAGCAGCCCAAGGGGGGCTACTGGCTACACCTTC.

This clonotype was counted at least ten times. The chain combines TRBV6-5 with TRBJ2-2; 10 bases map to TRBD1. The CDR3 spans 16 residues. V shed 5 bases, J shed 4 bases, and the junction held 7 bases outside the gene matches. Germline CDR1 MNHEY, CDR2 SVGAGI. Written as DNA, the CDR3 is TGTGCCAGCAGTCCGAGGCGGACAGGGGGCACCGGGGAGCTGTTTTTT. Its translation: CASSPRRTGGTGELFF.

This clonotype was counted a few times. V and J are TRBV6-5 and TRBJ2-7; tentatively, D is TRBD1 (6 bases). Looked up from germline, CDR1 is MNHEY and CDR2 is SVGAGI. There are 13 residues in the CDR3. The germline V and J ends were trimmed by 6 bases and 0 bases, with 9 bases remaining between them. This CDR3 reads CASRDSPSYEQYF. The CDR3 region has the DNA TGTGCCAGCAGGGACAGTCCCTCCTACGAGCAGTACTTC.

The rearrangement uses TRBV20-1 and TRBJ2-1; TRBD1 aligns across 10 bases. CDR3 size: 17 residues. The V gene's germline CDR1 is DFQATT and CDR2 SNEGSKA (reference sequence). With 2 bases clipped from V and 5 bases from J, the junction kept 12 bases outside the gene matches. CDR3 protein: CSARLHNPGTGDNEQFF. CDR3 DNA: TGCAGTGCTAGACTTCATAACCCCGGGACAGGGGACAATGAGCAGTTCTTC.

The rearrangement links TRBV29-1 to TRBJ1-6; D perhaps matches TRBD1 (5 bases). Trimming took 6 bases from V and 0 from J, leaving 12 bases between them. The V gene's germline CDR1 is SQVTM and CDR2 ANQGSEA. The CDR3 consists of 15 residues. CDR3 bases: TGCAGCGTGGCAGTTGGGGGCTCCTATAATTCACCCCTCCACTTT. This gives the protein CSVAVGGSYNSPLHF.

This clonotype was observed many times. The gene calls are TRBV12-3 or TRBV12-4 and TRBJ2-1, with D unclear. Trimming cost V 4 bases and J 1 base, with 11 bases left between them. The CDR3 is 15 residues long. CDR3 nucleotides: TGTGCCAGCAGTTCGTATACGGGTTCCTACAATGAGCAGTTCTTC. Its protein is CASSSYTGSYNEQFF.

This chain joins TRBV6-2 or TRBV6-3 and TRBJ2-5, with 9 bases lining up with TRBD1. Germline assignment: CDR1 MNHEY and CDR2 SVGEGT. V trimming: 6 bases; J trimming: 1 base; junction bases outside the gene matches: 6. The CDR3 runs to 15 residues. CDR3 nucleotides: TGTGCCAGCAGACCGGACAGGGGTTTCCAAGAGACCCAGTACTTC. Protein sequence: CASRPDRGFQETQYF.

This clonotype has a handful of counts. This rearrangement joins TRBV20-1 to TRBJ2-1, with TRBD2 matching over 7 bases. CDR3 length: 13 residues. Unmatched junction bases numbered 7, after V lost 8 bases and J lost 3 bases. CDR1 is DFQATT, CDR2 SNEGSKA, per germline (reference sequence). CDR3 bases: TGCAGTTCCTCTAGCGGTGACTACAATGAGCAGTTCTTC. It translates to CSSSSGDYNEQFF.